The 27 T cell receptor beta chains presented below share a single source sample, sequenced in a study of shared clonotypes between healthy human individuals. TCRdb's copy holds only in-frame clones and misses some; the assay was immunoSEQ multiplex PCR. The sample includes about 2.4 million clones, 93% seen only once; the top ten take approximately 0.36%. The sample consisted of naive CD4+ T cells from PBMCs. As to subset: CD45RA+ positively selected. Source of these receptors: a man aged 18-30 years in good health. Some clones in this sample may be carry-over from other donors' samples.

This clone is a singleton in its sample. V is TRBV2 and J is TRBJ2-7; 11 nucleotides line up with TRBD1. CDR1 is SNHLY, CDR2 FYNNEI, per germline. CDR3 length: 17 amino acids. V lost 4 bases, J lost 2 bases, and 10 bases stayed unmatched. CDR3: CASSGKIPGQGAYEQYF. The CDR3 bases are TGTGCCAGCAGTGGGAAAATCCCGGGACAGGGGGCCTACGAGCAGTACTTC.

Points on this clone: Additional DNA sequences in this sample encode the identical CDR3. The chain links TRBV25-1 to TRBJ1-1; 11 bases align to TRBD1. Looked up from germline, CDR1 is MGHDK and CDR2 is SYGVNS. The J segment lost 5 bases and the V segment lost 6 bases, leaving 2 bases of the junction unmatched. This CDR3 spans 13 amino acids. This CDR3 reads CASRGQGGTEAFF. CDR3 coding DNA: TGTGCCAGCAGGGGACAGGGGGGGACTGAAGCTTTCTTT.

The chain combines TRBV19 with TRBJ1-5; 10 bases map to TRBD1. V gave up 4 bases and J gave up 6 bases; unmatched junction bases: 3. The CDR3 has 14 residues. Per the germline V gene, CDR1 is LNHDA and CDR2 is SQIVND (reference sequence). DNA for the CDR3: TGTGCCAGTAGTAGGGACAGGGGAGGTCAGCCCCAGCATTTT. Translating gives CASSRDRGGQPQHF.

The gene calls are TRBV4-2 and TRBJ2-5; D is uncertain. Between the trimmed V and J ends, which lost 0 bases and 3 bases, there was a span of 8 bases. The V gene's germline CDR1 is LGHNA and CDR2 YNFKEQ. The CDR3 is made up of 14 amino acids. CDR3 in DNA: TGTGCCAGCAGCCAAGATTTTAGGGAAGAGACCCAGTACTTC. It translates to CASSQDFREETQYF.

This chain links TRBV7-8 with TRBJ2-7, with no clear D. V shed 5 bases and J shed 10 bases, with 21 bases lying between them. Per germline, CDR1 SGHVS and CDR2 FQNEAQ. The CDR3 extends over 14 amino acids. The CDR3 spells CASSLISATSSQYF. The CDR3 nucleotides read TGTGCCAGCAGCCTGATTTCCGCCACCAGCAGTCAGTACTTC.

The chain carries TRBV15 and TRBJ2-7; D is possibly TRBD1 (6 bases). V was trimmed by 4 bases and J by 3 bases, leaving 22 bases between them. CDR3 length: 17 amino acids. Germline V gene lookup returns CDR1 LNHNV and CDR2 YYDKDF (reference sequence). Written as DNA, the CDR3 is TGTGCCACCAGCATCACAGGGATTCGCGGTTCCGGCTACGAGCAGTACTTC. Protein: CATSITGIRGSGYEQYF.

The V and J genes are TRBV11-2 and TRBJ1-1, with a possible D match to TRBD1 (5 bases). The CDR3 spans 15 residues. The V end lost 0 bases, the J end lost 6 bases, and 14 bases lay between the germline ends. In germline, CDR1 is SGHAT, CDR2 FQNNGV. CDR3 nucleotide sequence: TGTGCCAGCAGCTTAGACAGGGTGAAGCACCCTGAAGCTTTCTTT. The encoded protein is CASSLDRVKHPEAFF.

This chain connects TRBV5-4 to TRBJ1-5, with D uncertain. Per the germline V gene, CDR1 is SGHNT and CDR2 is YYREEE (reference sequence). The length of the CDR3 is 16 residues. Trimming shortened V by 4 bases and J by 4 bases, and 18 bases separated the two germline ends. CDR3 region: CASSDEPGTGNQPQHF. In nucleotides, the CDR3 is TGTGCCAGCAGCGACGAACCAGGAACGGGGAATCAGCCCCAGCATTTT.

The chain is built from TRBV15 and TRBJ2-7, with 8 bases fitting TRBD1. In germline, CDR1 is LNHNV, CDR2 YYDKDF (reference sequence). V gave up 5 bases and J gave up 5 bases; unmatched junction bases: 8. This CDR3 comprises 14 residues. CDR3 sequence: CATSPGQEFDEQYF. CDR3 nucleotide sequence: TGTGCCACCAGCCCGGGACAGGAGTTCGACGAGCAGTACTTC.

CDR3 residues: CASGQTSGSAYANEQFF. The CDR3, as DNA: TGTGCCAGCGGACAGACTAGCGGGTCAGCGTATGCCAATGAGCAGTTCTTC. The V gene is TRBV4-2, the J gene TRBJ2-1, with 10 bases fitting TRBD2. Germline assignment: CDR1 LGHNA and CDR2 YNFKEQ. V gave up 8 bases and J gave up 6 bases; unmatched junction bases: 16. The CDR3 consists of 17 residues.

This clone was seen once. Other DNA variants within this sample encode the same CDR3. This chain links TRBV5-1 with TRBJ2-7, with TRBD2 matching 14 bases. The CDR3 totals 15 residues. The ends lost 4 bases at V and 1 base at J; junction bases unmatched: 1. Per germline, CDR1 SGHRS and CDR2 YFSETQ. As DNA, the CDR3 is TGCGCCAGCAGCCGGACTAGCGGGAGGTCCTACGAGCAGTACTTC. Protein: CASSRTSGRSYEQYF.

This clone came up once. The rearrangement joins TRBV19 to TRBJ1-1; weak D call: TRBD1 (5 bases). V lost 6 bases and J 1 base, leaving 15 bases between the germline ends. The CDR3 is 15 amino acids. CDR1 is LNHDA, CDR2 SQIVND, per germline (reference sequence). CDR3 amino acids: CASRLNSDRNTEAFF. CDR3 sequence (DNA): TGTGCCAGTAGGTTAAATTCTGACAGGAACACTGAAGCTTTCTTT.

The CDR3 here is CASSLTASYEQYF. The CDR3 bases are TGTGCCAGCAGCTTGACAGCCAGCTACGAGCAGTACTTC. The chain recombines TRBV5-4 with TRBJ2-7; the D is unclear. Germline CDR1 is SGHNT and CDR2 is YYREEE (reference sequence). This CDR3 comprises 13 residues. Between the trimmed V and J ends, which lost 1 base and 3 bases, there was a span of 8 bases.

V gene TRBV9 combines with J gene TRBJ2-5; tentative D call: TRBD2 (7 bases). The CDR3 contains 15 residues. V was pared by 0 bases and J by 5 bases, with 14 bases between. CDR1 is SGDLS, CDR2 YYNGEE, per germline. This CDR3 is CASSVVGGQRETQYF. The CDR3 region has the DNA TGTGCCAGCAGCGTAGTCGGGGGGCAGAGGGAGACCCAGTACTTC.

About this clone: Other nucleotide sequences from this sample produce the same CDR3. This chain uses TRBV18 with TRBJ1-1; the D is unclear. The CDR3 has 12 amino acids. Trimming cost V 2 bases and J 5 bases, with 6 bases left between them. CDR1 and CDR2 from the germline V gene are KGHSH and LQKENI. CDR3 in amino acids: CASSPGRTEAFF. The CDR3 DNA follows: TGTGCCAGCTCACCAGGGAGGACTGAAGCTTTCTTT. The full variable domain, with the rest looked up from reference TRBV18 and TRBJ1-1, is NAGVMQNPRHLVRRRGQEARLRCSPMKGHSHVYWYRQLPEEGLKFMVYLQKENIIDESGMPKERFSAEFPKEGPSILRIQQVVRGDSAAYFCASSPGRTEAFFGQGTRLTVV.

With respect to this clone: Other DNA sequences in this specimen translate into the identical CDR3. V is TRBV7-9 and J is TRBJ1-1; D unresolved. Germline-derived CDR1 and CDR2 are SEHNR and FQNEAQ (reference sequence). There are 14 residues in the CDR3. V was pared by 5 bases and J by 0 bases, with 10 bases between. CDR3 DNA sequence: TGTGCCAGCAGCCTCGGACTCTTGAACACTGAAGCTTTCTTT. Amino acids: CASSLGLLNTEAFF.

The V and J genes are TRBV5-6 and TRBJ1-5; TRBD1 is a possible D gene (5 bases). Germline lookup yields CDR1 SGHDT and CDR2 YYEEEE. This CDR3 region has 15 residues. Trimming stripped 1 base from V and 5 bases from J, with 13 bases between. As DNA, the CDR3 is TGTGCCAGCAGCTTGAGGAGCGTGGGGGATCAGCCCCAGCATTTT. Its translation is CASSLRSVGDQPQHF.

This chain's CDR3 is CASSLSFTGAEQFF. The DNA of the CDR3 is TGTGCCAGCAGTTTGAGTTTCACAGGGGCTGAGCAGTTCTTC. The chain has TRBV28 and TRBJ2-1, with TRBD1 matching 7 bases. With V trimmed by 3 bases and J by 9 bases, 8 bases remained unmatched. This CDR3 contains 14 residues. Germline V gene lookup returns CDR1 MDHEN and CDR2 SYDVKM.

The rearrangement links TRBV6-1 to TRBJ2-3; D is ambiguous. There are 12 residues in the CDR3. The germline V gene has CDR1 MNHNS and CDR2 SASEGT. V lost 7 bases to trimming and J lost 3 bases, with 8 bases between them. The CDR3 coding sequence is TGTGCCAGCAAGACTCCGACAGATACGCAGTATTTT. Translation gives CASKTPTDTQYF.

The chain is built from TRBV6-4 and TRBJ1-1; D not resolved. This CDR3 spans 13 amino acids. V was trimmed by 6 bases and J by 0 bases, leaving 8 bases between them. The germline V gene encodes CDR1 MRHNA and CDR2 SNTAGT. CDR3 DNA: TGTGCCAGCAGAACGGAGATGAACACTGAAGCTTTCTTT. It encodes CASRTEMNTEAFF.

CDR3 sequence (DNA): TGTGCCAGCAGCTCACCGGGCGCATCCTACAATGAGCAGTTCTTC. It yields the protein CASSSPGASYNEQFF. This chain joins TRBV7-9 and TRBJ2-1; D uncertain. Germline values: CDR1 SEHNR, CDR2 FQNEAQ (reference sequence). Trimming removed 4 bases at V and 1 base at J, with 11 bases between. CDR3 length: 15 amino acids.

V usage is TRBV25-1 and J usage is TRBJ2-5, with 7 positions matching TRBD2. The CDR3 covers 16 residues. The J segment lost 2 bases and the V segment lost 2 bases, leaving 8 bases of the junction unmatched. Germline CDR1 MGHDK, CDR2 SYGVNS. The DNA of the CDR3 is TGTGCCAGCAGTGAAGCCGGGGCTAGCGGACAAGAGACCCAGTACTTC. It translates to CASSEAGASGQETQYF.

J is TRBJ2-5 and V is TRBV5-1; the D is unclear. Between the trimmed V and J ends, which lost 5 bases and 1 base, there was a span of 6 bases. CDR1 is SGHRS and CDR2 is YFSETQ in the germline V gene. The CDR3 is made up of 12 amino acids. DNA of the CDR3: TGCGCCAGCAGTGGCCCCCAAGAGACCCAGTACTTC. Protein product: CASSGPQETQYF.

This sequence joins TRBV5-4 and TRBJ2-2, with a weak D call TRBD2 (5 bases). The germline CDR1 and CDR2 sequences are SGHNT and YYREEE (reference sequence). The ends were cut back, 4 bases at V and 3 bases at J, with 16 bases in the middle. CDR3 size: 16 residues. CDR3 region: CASSTNERRHTGELFF. The CDR3 DNA sequence: TGTGCCAGCAGCACCAATGAGCGGAGACACACCGGGGAGCTGTTTTTT. Combining the CDR3 with reference TRBV5-4 and TRBJ2-2 gives the whole variable domain ETGVTQSPTHLIKTRGQQVTLRCSSQSGHNTVSWYQQALGQGPQFIFQYYREEENGRGNFPPRFSGLQFPNYSSELNVNALELDDSALYLCASSTNERRHTGELFFGEGSRLTVL.

V gene TRBV5-1 combines with J gene TRBJ2-3; 12 bases map to TRBD1. Germline V gene lookup returns CDR1 SGHRS and CDR2 YFSETQ. The CDR3 totals 14 residues. Trimming took 7 bases from V and 4 from J; bases not matched to a gene: 4. The CDR3 sequence: CASGRDRGPDTQYF. CDR3 coding DNA: TGCGCCAGCGGGCGGGACAGGGGGCCAGATACGCAGTATTTT.

There are a few counts of this clone. The rearrangement links TRBV15 to TRBJ1-5, with D possibly being TRBD1 (5 bases). The germline V and J ends were trimmed by 0 bases and 6 bases, with 9 bases remaining between them. The CDR3 is 14 amino acids. CDR1 and CDR2 (germline): LNHNV, YYDKDF (reference sequence). CDR3 sequence: CATSRERGSQPQHF. CDR3 nucleotide sequence: TGTGCCACCAGCAGAGAGAGGGGCTCTCAGCCCCAGCATTTT.

This clone has only a few counts. This chain uses TRBV15 with TRBJ2-7, with no clear D. The CDR3 is made up of 13 amino acids. The V gene's germline CDR1 is LNHNV and CDR2 YYDKDF (reference sequence). V was trimmed by 0 bases and J by 2 bases, leaving 5 bases between them. CDR3 sequence reads: CATSRDPAYEQYF. CDR3 nucleotide sequence: TGTGCCACCAGCAGAGATCCAGCCTACGAGCAGTACTTC.